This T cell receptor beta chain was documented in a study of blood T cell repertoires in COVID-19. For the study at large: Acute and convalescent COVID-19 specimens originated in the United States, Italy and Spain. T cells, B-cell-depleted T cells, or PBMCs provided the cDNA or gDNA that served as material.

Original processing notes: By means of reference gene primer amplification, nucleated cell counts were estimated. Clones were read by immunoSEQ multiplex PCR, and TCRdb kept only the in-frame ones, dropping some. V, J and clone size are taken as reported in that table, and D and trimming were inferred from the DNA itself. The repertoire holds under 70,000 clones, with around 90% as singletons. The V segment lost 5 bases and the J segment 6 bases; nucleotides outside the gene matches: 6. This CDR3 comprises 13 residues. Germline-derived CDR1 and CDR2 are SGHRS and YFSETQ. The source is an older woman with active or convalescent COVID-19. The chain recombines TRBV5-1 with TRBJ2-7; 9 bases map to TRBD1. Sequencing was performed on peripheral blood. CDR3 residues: CASRGDRAGEQYF. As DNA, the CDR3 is TGCGCCAGCAGAGGGGACAGGGCAGGCGAGCAGTACTTC.